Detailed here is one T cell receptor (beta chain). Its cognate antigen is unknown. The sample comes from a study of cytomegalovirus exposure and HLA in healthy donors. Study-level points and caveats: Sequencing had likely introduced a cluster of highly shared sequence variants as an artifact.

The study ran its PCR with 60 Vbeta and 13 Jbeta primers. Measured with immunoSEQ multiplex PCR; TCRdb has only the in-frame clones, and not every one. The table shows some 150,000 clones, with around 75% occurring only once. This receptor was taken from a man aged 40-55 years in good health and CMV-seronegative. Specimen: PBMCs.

The CDR3: CASSYSGPSSYEQYF. CDR3 sequence (DNA): TGTGCCAGCAGTTACTCCGGTCCCTCATCCTACGAGCAGTACTTC. The rearrangement joins TRBV6-6 to TRBJ2-7, with D uncertain. The CDR3 sequence is 15 residues long. V lost 0 bases to trimming and J lost 1 base, with 10 bases between them. From germline, CDR1 is MNHNY and CDR2 SVGAGI (reference sequence).